This T cell receptor (beta chain) was found in a study of CD8 T cells in ankylosing spondylitis. Study outcomes and limitations: Seemingly distinctive of ankylosing spondylitis blood was a TCR beta motif formed by eight highly homologous variants. Earlier literature documents some of the motif variants in reactive arthritis synovial fluid and blood. A CD8+ phenotype characterized the disease-linked clones, which were relatively rare in peripheral blood. Reports say disease-linked clones showed up significantly more in matched ankylosing spondylitis synovial fluid.

In regard to this clonotype: Antigen unknown.

Per germline, CDR1 SGHTA and CDR2 FQGNSA. The length of the CDR3 is 16 residues. Trimming removed 5 bases from V and 1 base from J, with 12 bases in between. Scientists made TCR beta libraries using quantitative 5'-RACE with molecular barcodes. TCRdb redid the calling of the 5' RACE reads with MiXCR, one entry per CDR3 protein. This sample has approximately 540,000 distinct CDR3 sequences, with about 12% found just once. The sample comprised blood, either unsorted or a sorted T cell fraction (not recorded which). The clonotype comes from a male donor with ankylosing spondylitis. The chain employs TRBV7-2 and TRBJ1-6; TRBD1 might be the D (5 bases). DNA of the CDR3: TGTGCCAGCAGCGTGGGGGGTCGGTCCTATAATTCACCCCTCCACTTT. Its translation is CASSVGGRSYNSPLHF.